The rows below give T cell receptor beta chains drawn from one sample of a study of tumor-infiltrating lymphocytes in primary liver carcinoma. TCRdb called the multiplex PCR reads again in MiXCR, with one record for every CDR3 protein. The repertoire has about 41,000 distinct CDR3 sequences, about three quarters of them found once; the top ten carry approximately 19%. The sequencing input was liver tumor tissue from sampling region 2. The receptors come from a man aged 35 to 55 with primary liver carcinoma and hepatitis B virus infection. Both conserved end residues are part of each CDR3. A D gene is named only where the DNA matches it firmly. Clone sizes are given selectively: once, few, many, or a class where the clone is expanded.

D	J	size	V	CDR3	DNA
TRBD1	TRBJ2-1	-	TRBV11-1	CASRSRDRSSSCNELFF	TGTGCCAGCAGATCCCGGGACAGGTCTTCCTCCTGCAATGAGCTGTTCTTC
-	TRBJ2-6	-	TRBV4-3	CASSQDGSGRGVNVLTF	TGCGCCAGCAGCCAAGATGGGTCAGGGCGCGGGGTCAACGTCCTGACTTTC
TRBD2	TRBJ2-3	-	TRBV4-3	CVSSQRLAGVVDTQYF	TGCGTCAGTAGCCAGAGACTAGCGGGAGTGGTGGATACGCAGTATTTT
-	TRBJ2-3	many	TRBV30	CAWGGPSSTDTQYF	TGTGCCTGGGGGGGGCCAAGTAGCACAGATACGCAGTATTTT
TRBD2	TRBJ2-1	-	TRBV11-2	CASSLDREGYNEHFF	TGTGCCAGCAGCTTAGATCGGGAGGGTTACAATGAACACTTCTTC
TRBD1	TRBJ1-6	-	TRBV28	CASQPGTGGETENSPLHF	TGTGCCAGTCAACCCGGGACAGGGGGCGAAACGGAGAATTCACCCCTCCACTTT
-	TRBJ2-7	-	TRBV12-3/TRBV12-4	CGSSLRRGLYEQYF	TGTGGCAGCAGTTTGAGGCGGGGCCTCTACGAGCAGTACTTC
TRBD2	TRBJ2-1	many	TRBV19	CASSIVGTSGLSYNEQFF	TGTGCCAGTAGTATAGTCGGGACTAGCGGACTCTCCTACAATGAGCAGTTCTTC
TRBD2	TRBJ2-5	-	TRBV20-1	CSATPLPGGGETQYF	TGCAGTGCTACACCCCTTCCGGGAGGGGGAGAGACCCAGTACTTC
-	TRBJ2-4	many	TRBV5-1	CASSLGVTKNIQYF	TGCGCCAGCAGCTTGGGGGTGACCAAAAACATTCAGTACTTC
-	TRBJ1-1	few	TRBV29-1	CSVRSGHLEAFF	TGCAGCGTGCGGAGTGGGCACCTTGAAGCTTTCTTT
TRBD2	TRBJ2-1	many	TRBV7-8	CASSPSGMGDNEQFF	TGTGCCAGCTCTCCCAGCGGGATGGGCGACAATGAGCAGTTCTTC
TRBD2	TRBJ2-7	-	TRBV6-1	CASNVSASGFYEQYF	TGTGCCAGTAATGTCTCGGCTAGCGGATTCTACGAGCAGTACTTC
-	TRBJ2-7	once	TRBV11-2	CAGNSNRNSYEQYF	TGTGCCGGCAACTCTAACAGGAACTCCTACGAACAGTACTTC
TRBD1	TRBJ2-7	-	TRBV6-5	CASTPQGDSYYEQYF	TGTGCCAGCACTCCCCAGGGGGATAGCTACTACGAGCAGTACTTC
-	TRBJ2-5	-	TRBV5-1	CASSLLLTETQYF	TGCGCCAGCAGCTTGCTCCTGACAGAGACCCAGTACTTC
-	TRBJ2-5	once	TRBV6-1	CASGWDCDQTQYF	TGTGCCAGCGGCTGGGACTGTGATCAGACCCAGTACTTC
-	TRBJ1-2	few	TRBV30	CAWTGHDDYGYTF	TGTGCCTGGACAGGACATGACGACTATGGCTACACCTTC
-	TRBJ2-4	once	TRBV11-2	CAGSLDTNGIAKNIQYF	TGTGCTGGCAGCTTAGATACTAACGGAATTGCCAAAAACATTCAGTACTTC
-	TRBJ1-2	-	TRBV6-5	CASSEVGGQGSSYTF	TGTGCCAGCAGTGAAGTTGGGGGACAAGGCAGTAGCTACACCTTC
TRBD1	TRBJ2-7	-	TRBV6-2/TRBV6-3	CASLRDRAHEQYF	TGTGCCAGCCTCCGGGACAGGGCCCACGAGCAGTACTTC
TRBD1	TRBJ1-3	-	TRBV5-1	CASKTGANFGNTIYF	TGCGCCAGCAAGACAGGGGCCAACTTTGGAAACACCATATATTTT
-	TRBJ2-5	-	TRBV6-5	CVSSYSSSGGSQETQYF	TGTGTCAGTAGTTACTCGAGCAGTGGTGGGTCCCAAGAGACCCAGTACTTC
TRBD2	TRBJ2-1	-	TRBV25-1	CASCETSAYHEQFF	TGTGCCAGCTGTGAGACTAGCGCTTACCATGAACAATTCTTC
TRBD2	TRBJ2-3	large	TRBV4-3	CASSQDLPSGTSGRADTQYF	TGCGCCAGCAGCCAAGATCTTCCCTCCGGGACTAGCGGGAGAGCAGATACGCAGTATTTT
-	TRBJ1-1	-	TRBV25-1	CASKSGSLPEAFF	TGTGCCAGCAAGTCAGGGTCCCTCCCTGAAGCTTTCTTT
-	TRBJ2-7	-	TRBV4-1	CASNLLGVGDEQYF	TGCGCCAGCAACCTCCTAGGGGTAGGGGATGAGCAGTACTTC
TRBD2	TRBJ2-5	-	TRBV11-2	CANSLRLAGESSETQYF	TGTGCCAACAGCTTAAGGCTAGCGGGTGAATCGAGCGAGACCCAGTACTTC
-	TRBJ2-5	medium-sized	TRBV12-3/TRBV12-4	CASSRESGTQYF	TGTGCCAGCAGCCGGGAGAGCGGGACCCAGTACTTC
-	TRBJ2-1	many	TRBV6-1	CASGVEGVSYNEQFF	TGTGCCAGCGGGGTCGAAGGAGTGTCCTACAATGAGCAGTTCTTC
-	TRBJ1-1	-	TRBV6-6	CARSWASTEAFF	TGTGCCAGAAGTTGGGCGAGCACTGAAGCTTTCTTT
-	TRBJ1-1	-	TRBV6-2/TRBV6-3	CAGSYSLVYHHTEVFF	TGTGCCGGCAGTTACTCGCTGGTTTACCACCACACTGAAGTTTTCTTT
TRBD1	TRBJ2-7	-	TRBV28	CTSSLGQFAGERYF	TGTACCAGCAGCTTGGGACAGTTTGCTGGCGAGCGGTACTTC
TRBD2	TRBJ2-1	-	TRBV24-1	CATMRGTSEMQFF	TGTGCCACCATGCGGGGGACTAGCGAGATGCAGTTCTTC
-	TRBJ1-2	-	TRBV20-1	CSTRDLTGLESYTF	TGCAGTACTAGAGATTTGACGGGCCTCGAGAGCTACACCTTC
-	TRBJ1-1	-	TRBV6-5	CASGSLVAPEVFF	TGTGCCAGTGGGAGCCTCGTTGCCCCTGAAGTTTTCTTT
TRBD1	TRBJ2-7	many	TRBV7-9	CTSSHRDRNYEQYF	TGTACCAGCAGCCACCGGGACAGAAACTACGAGCAGTACTTC
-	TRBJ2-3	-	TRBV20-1	CSASVISSATRYF	TGCAGTGCTAGCGTGATTAGCAGTGCTACGCGGTATTTT
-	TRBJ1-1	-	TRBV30	CARSGDRRAEAFF	TGTGCCAGGAGCGGAGACAGGCGCGCTGAGGCTTTCTTT
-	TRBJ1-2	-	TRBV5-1	CASSSSPWGREGGHTF	TGCGCCAGCAGCTCATCCCCCTGGGGGCGGGAGGGTGGCCACACCTTC
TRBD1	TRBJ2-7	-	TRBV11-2	CDSSLRWTGESKQYF	TGTGACAGCAGCTTACGATGGACAGGGGAAAGCAAGCAGTACTTC
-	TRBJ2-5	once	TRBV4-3	CASSRGEGRELEKQYF	TGCGCCAGCAGCCGAGGCGAGGGGCGGGAACTAGAGAAGCAGTACTTC
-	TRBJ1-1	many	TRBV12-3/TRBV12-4	CASSPDSPAQWMNTEAFF	TGTGCCAGCAGCCCTGACTCACCAGCCCAGTGGATGAACACTGAAGCTTTCTTT
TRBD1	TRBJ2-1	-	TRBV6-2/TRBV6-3	CASTEPGQGAMEQFF	TGTGCCAGCACCGAGCCGGGACAGGGGGCAATGGAGCAGTTCTTC
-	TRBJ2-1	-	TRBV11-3	CESSLNANEQFF	TGTGAAAGCAGCTTAAATGCAAATGAGCAGTTCTTC
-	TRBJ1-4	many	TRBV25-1	CASSESGRGGEKLFF	TGTGCCAGCAGTGAGTCGGGCAGGGGAGGTGAAAAACTGTTTTTT
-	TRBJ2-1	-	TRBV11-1	CANSLASIFQYNVQFF	TGTGCCAACAGCTTAGCTTCCATCTTCCAGTACAATGTGCAGTTCTTC
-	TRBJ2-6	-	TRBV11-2	CASSMRGVRGISLSGANVLTF	TGCGCCAGCAGCATGAGGGGAGTCAGGGGCATTTCCCTCTCTGGGGCCAACGTCCTGACTTTC